This TCR beta chain was recorded in a study of blood T cell repertoires in COVID-19. The wider study: Collection of acute and convalescent COVID-19 samples took place in the United States, Italy and Spain. T cells, B-cell-depleted T cells, or PBMCs supplied cDNA or gDNA.

The CDR3 contains 15 residues. Germline CDR1 and CDR2: ENHRY and SYGVKD. V shed 2 bases and J shed 4 bases, with 14 bases lying between them. Per the study methods: Using reference gene primer amplification, nucleated cell counts were estimated. The protocol was immunoSEQ multiplex PCR, while the TCRdb copy is restricted to in-frame clones and leaves out a portion. The DNA gave D and trimming, while V, J and clone size come from that table. The sample consists of about 80,000 clones, roughly 80% of them appearing once. The chain is built from TRBV10-3 and TRBJ1-1; perhaps TRBD1 as D (5 bases). Sequencing input: peripheral blood. This TCR was sampled from a woman aged 70-85 years with acute or convalescent COVID-19. The CDR3: CAISEGKGQVTEAFF. The CDR3 DNA reads TGTGCCATCAGTGAGGGGAAGGGGCAGGTCACTGAAGCTTTCTTT.